This TCR beta chain was sequenced for a study of blood T cell repertoires in COVID-19. Original data processing: Reference gene primers were amplified, and this amplification served to estimate nucleated cell counts. The method was immunoSEQ multiplex PCR; TCRdb's version includes in-frame clones alone and lacks a portion of them. V and J calls and clone size are as listed in that table; D and trimming were resolved from the DNA. The data contain 250,000 to 350,000 clones, approximately 90% of them singletons. This CDR3 has 14 residues. The chain joins TRBV21-1 to TRBJ2-1; the D call in the table, TRBD2, was not verified against the DNA. TRBV21-1 is given as a pseudogene. Source material: peripheral blood. This receptor was identified in a woman aged 55-70 years with acute or convalescent COVID-19. CDR3 sequence (DNA): TGTGCCAGCAGCAAAGATAAGAGGAGGGAGGGAAGGTTCTTC. Its protein is CASSKDKRREGRFF.